These T cell receptor beta chains were read from a single sample in a study of tumor-infiltrating lymphocytes in oesophageal squamous cell carcinoma. TCRdb re-derived calls from the PCR reads in MiXCR, one entry per CDR3 protein. This repertoire shows over 15,000 distinct CDR3 sequences, 40% to 55% found once; its top ten account for 29%. Sequenced sample: esophageal tumor tissue. The receptors were sampled from a male donor with esophageal squamous cell carcinoma. Both conserved end residues are part of each CDR3. A D gene is named only where the DNA matches it firmly.

v_call	j_call	d_call	cdr3_aa
TRBV7-3	-	TRBD2	CASILGREKVGEQYF
TRBV2	TRBJ2-3	TRBD2	CASTVLAGDRQYF
TRBV19	-	TRBD2	CASSTRLARYEQFF
TRBV28	TRBJ1-5	-	CASLRGNQPQHF
TRBV5-1	-	TRBD1	CASSWGTVQETQYF
TRBV7-2	-	-	CASSLVSLEQFF
TRBV2	TRBJ2-5	TRBD1	CASRLGTGGETQYF
TRBV12-3/TRBV12-4	TRBJ1-1	-	CASSPGNTEAFF
TRBV7-4	TRBJ1-1	TRBD1	CASSSGTAQIVEGAFF
TRBV28	TRBJ2-3	-	CASSRQPTDTQYF
TRBV28	TRBJ2-1	TRBD1	CASSLWGTGQFF
TRBV11-3	TRBJ2-7	-	CASSSWLGVDTQYF
TRBV7-2	TRBJ2-7	TRBD2	CASSGYGTRGIEQYF
TRBV27	TRBJ2-5	-	CASSPLDGWETQYF
TRBV7-9	TRBJ2-7	TRBD2	CASSLQVSGNYEQYF
TRBV7-3	TRBJ2-5	TRBD1	CASSLTGQGPWETQYF
TRBV7-2	TRBJ2-3	-	CASSLGTDTQYF